The 24 T cell receptor beta chains in this list originate from one sample, sequenced in a study of blood T cell repertoires in COVID-19. Some clones are missing from TCRdb's copy, which holds only in-frame ones; the method was immunoSEQ multiplex PCR. The sample has 95,000 to 150,000 clones; more than 60% are singletons. Sequencing used peripheral blood. Receptor source: a man in his 70s with acute or convalescent COVID-19.

The V and J genes are TRBV19 and TRBJ1-1; D remains unclear. The CDR3 has 12 residues. Germline CDR1 reads LNHDA; CDR2 reads SQIVND (reference sequence). Trimming took 8 bases from V and 7 from J, leaving 14 bases between them. The CDR3, as DNA: TGTGCCAGTGACTTAACTGGAGGTGAAGCTTTCTTT. It is translated as CASDLTGGEAFF.

The V call is TRBV5-1, the J call TRBJ1-2; TRBD1 aligns across 9 bases. V was clipped by 4 bases and J by 8 bases; unmatched bases: 6. Germline CDR1 is SGHRS and CDR2 is YFSETQ. The CDR3 spans 13 residues. CDR3 DNA: TGCGCCAGCAGCCTAGGGACAGGGACGGGCTACACCTTC. This translates into CASSLGTGTGYTF.

V usage is TRBV4-2 and J usage is TRBJ1-3, with TRBD1 identical over 7 bases. This CDR3 region has 16 residues. J lost 5 bases, V lost 0 bases, and 7 bases had no gene match. Per germline, CDR1 LGHNA and CDR2 YNFKEQ. The CDR3 sequence: CASSQDPQTGRNTIYF. CDR3 nucleotides: TGTGCCAGCAGCCAAGACCCGCAGACAGGGAGAAACACCATATATTTT.

The CDR3 region has the DNA TGTGCCAGCAGCGGCGGGACAGGGCCCTACGAGCAGTACTTC. Its translation is CASSGGTGPYEQYF. V is TRBV9 and J is TRBJ2-7; the match to TRBD1 covers 9 bases. The CDR3 has 14 residues. Per germline, CDR1 SGDLS and CDR2 YYNGEE. The trim removed 3 bases at V and 2 bases at J, leaving 3 bases unmatched.

The chain is built from TRBV2 and TRBJ2-5, with a weak D call TRBD2 (5 bases). This CDR3 comprises 14 residues. V was pared by 3 bases and J by 5 bases, with 13 bases between. Germline V CDR1 and CDR2: SNHLY, FYNNEI. The CDR3 nucleotides read TGTGCCAGCAGTGATCGGACTCCCAGGGAGACCCAGTACTTC. Amino acid sequence: CASSDRTPRETQYF. The full variable domain, its missing parts supplied by reference TRBV2 and TRBJ2-5, is EPEVTQTPSHQVTQMGQEVILRCVPISNHLYFYWYRQILGQKVEFLVSFYNNEISEKSEIFDDQFSVERPDGSNFTLKIRSTKLEDSAMYFCASSDRTPRETQYFGPGTRLLVL.

In this sample, this clone turned up a few times. The rearrangement joins TRBV4-3 to TRBJ1-2; D is perhaps TRBD1 (5 bases). Germline V lookup: CDR1 LGHNA, CDR2 YSLEER. The CDR3 has 15 amino acids. With 2 bases removed from V and 0 bases from J, the gap between germline ends came to 10 bases. CDR3 coding DNA: TGCGCCAGCAGCCAATTCCCGGACACTAACTATGGCTACACCTTC. Residues: CASSQFPDTNYGYTF.

DNA of the CDR3: TGTGCCAGCAGCGTGGGACTCCCGGGAGTCCTATCGGAGACCCAGTACTTC. This sequence encodes CASSVGLPGVLSETQYF. The chain has TRBV9 and TRBJ2-5, with D possibly being TRBD2 (6 bases). Per germline, CDR1 SGDLS and CDR2 YYNGEE. The CDR3 totals 17 residues. Trimming cost V 2 bases and J 5 bases, with 22 bases left between them.

The chain has TRBV15 and TRBJ2-7; TRBD2 might be the D (5 bases). Trimming removed 1 base at V and 4 bases at J, with 11 bases between. Germline CDR1 LNHNV, CDR2 YYDKDF (reference sequence). CDR3 length: 14 amino acids. This chain's CDR3 is CATSRAFTGYEQYF. CDR3 nucleotide sequence: TGTGCCACCAGCAGAGCCTTTACGGGGTACGAGCAGTACTTC.

V is TRBV5-5 and J is TRBJ2-2; TRBD1 matches 10 bases. Unmatched junction bases numbered 8, after V lost 5 bases and J lost 7 bases. This CDR3 is 15 amino acids long. Germline loops: CDR1 SGHKS, CDR2 YYEKEE (reference sequence). The CDR3 reads CASRPTGGRNGELFF. CDR3 nucleotide sequence: TGTGCCAGCAGGCCGACAGGGGGCAGAAACGGGGAGCTGTTTTTT.

The chain has TRBV7-3 and TRBJ2-7, with TRBD1 matching 8 bases. The J segment lost 2 bases and the V segment lost 2 bases, leaving 2 bases of the junction unmatched. CDR3 length: 14 residues. Per the germline V gene, CDR1 is SGHTA and CDR2 is FQGTGA. As DNA, the CDR3 is TGTGCCAGCAGCTTAGACAGGGGAACCTACGAGCAGTACTTC. This translates into CASSLDRGTYEQYF.

This chain links TRBV10-3 with TRBJ1-1; 9 bases match TRBD1. J lost 0 bases, V lost 6 bases, and 8 bases had no gene match. Germline loops: CDR1 ENHRY, CDR2 SYGVKD. This CDR3 contains 16 residues. The CDR3 is CAIRNTGGDVNTEAFF. CDR3 DNA sequence: TGTGCCATCAGAAATACAGGGGGCGATGTGAACACTGAAGCTTTCTTT.

The chain links TRBV5-6 to TRBJ2-2; a weak D match, TRBD2 (5 bases). Germline CDR1 and CDR2: SGHDT and YYEEEE. The CDR3 is 14 residues long. Trimming left V 4 bases short and J 6 bases short, with 13 bases between. The CDR3 spells CASSEGIMSGELFF. Written as DNA, the CDR3 is TGTGCCAGCAGCGAGGGTATAATGTCCGGGGAGCTGTTTTTT.

The chain has TRBV25-1 and TRBJ1-1; a weak D match, TRBD1 (6 bases). Trimming stripped 1 base from V and 3 bases from J, with 15 bases between. Per germline, CDR1 MGHDK and CDR2 SYGVNS. The CDR3 is 16 residues long. CDR3 coding DNA: TGTGCCAGCAGTGAATTTTCTGGCAGGGGATACACTGAAGCTTTCTTT. The encoded protein is CASSEFSGRGYTEAFF.

This clone was picked up a small number of times. The chain links TRBV19 to TRBJ1-2; no reliable D call. The CDR3 extends over 13 amino acids. CDR1 is LNHDA, CDR2 SQIVND, per germline (reference sequence). V gave up 5 bases and J gave up 5 bases, with 12 bases separating them. The CDR3 coding sequence is TGTGCCAGTAGTGTAACTGGTCGGTATGGCTACACCTTC. Translating gives CASSVTGRYGYTF.

This clone came up a few times. The sample holds other DNA sequences that translate to the same CDR3. The V gene is TRBV5-1, the J gene TRBJ1-2, with D maybe TRBD1 (5 bases). Germline-derived CDR1 and CDR2 are SGHRS and YFSETQ. Trimming shortened V by 2 bases and J by 3 bases, and 8 bases separated the two germline ends. CDR3 length equals 13 residues. CDR3 loop: CASSFAGDYGYTF. In DNA, the CDR3 is TGCGCCAGCAGCTTTGCGGGGGACTATGGCTACACCTTC.

The CDR3 bases are TGTGCCAGCAGTTACCCGGGCGGGGTAGCTTTCTTT. This translates into CASSYPGGVAFF. V gene TRBV6-2 or TRBV6-3 combines with J gene TRBJ1-1; D gene uncertain. The V gene lost 2 bases and the J gene lost 10 bases, with 11 bases spanning the gap. Germline assignment: CDR1 MNHEY and CDR2 SVGEGT. The CDR3 length is 12 residues.

The chain has TRBV25-1 and TRBJ1-2; D is unclear. CDR1 and CDR2 (germline): MGHDK, SYGVNS. The V gene lost 6 bases and the J gene lost 1 base, with 6 bases spanning the gap. The length of the CDR3 is 12 residues. The CDR3 bases are TGTGCCAGCAGCGAACTTAACTATGGCTACACCTTC. Its translation: CASSELNYGYTF.

The gene calls are TRBV29-1 and TRBJ1-2; D is undetermined. Germline CDR1 is SQVTM and CDR2 is ANQGSEA. This CDR3 has 16 residues. The germline V and J ends were trimmed by 4 bases and 2 bases, with 20 bases remaining between them. CDR3 in DNA: TGCAGCGTTGTTGGTTCGGAGGGCGGGTACAACTATGGCTACACCTTC. This encodes CSVVGSEGGYNYGYTF.

The J gene is TRBJ2-1, the V gene TRBV11-3, with a tentative D call TRBD1 (6 bases). There are 13 residues in the CDR3. Germline V CDR1 and CDR2: SGHNT, YENEEA. Trimming cost V 7 bases and J 9 bases, with 16 bases left between them. CDR3 protein: CASNRDQGTEQFF. The CDR3 DNA sequence: TGTGCCAGCAACAGGGACCAGGGGACTGAGCAGTTCTTC.

This sequence joins TRBV6-5 and TRBJ1-6; no clear D. V shed 4 bases and J shed 15 bases, with 16 bases lying between them. CDR1 and CDR2 from the germline V gene are MNHEY and SVGAGI. The CDR3 loop spans 13 amino acids. The CDR3 DNA reads TGTGCCAGCAGTTCACCAGGCCACCCGCGCCTCCACTTT. The encoded protein is CASSSPGHPRLHF.

The rearrangement joins TRBV19 to TRBJ1-2, with unresolved D. V lost 5 bases to trimming and J lost 7 bases, with 23 bases between them. The CDR3 spans 16 residues. CDR1 and CDR2 from the germline V gene are LNHDA and SQIVND (reference sequence). The CDR3 reads CASSVTGLGVSGGYTF. The CDR3 bases are TGTGCCAGTAGTGTGACCGGCCTCGGGGTGAGTGGTGGCTACACCTTC.

This clone was picked up a small number of times. The chain carries TRBV7-2 and TRBJ2-7; no clear D. This CDR3 is 15 amino acids long. V lost 1 base, J lost 0 bases, and 10 bases lay in between. Germline-derived CDR1 and CDR2 are SGHTA and FQGNSA. CDR3 sequence reads: CASSLDPVNSYEQYF. The CDR3 coding sequence is TGTGCCAGCAGCTTAGATCCAGTCAACTCCTACGAGCAGTACTTC.

The chain recombines TRBV30 with TRBJ1-3, with TRBD1 matching 7 bases. The CDR3 has 14 amino acids. Germline-derived CDR1 and CDR2 are GTSNPN and SVGIG (reference sequence). Trimming cost V 8 bases and J 0 bases; bases outside gene matches: 7. The CDR3 spells CAIQGTHSGNTIYF. CDR3 nucleotide sequence: TGTGCCATACAGGGGACTCACTCTGGAAACACCATATATTTT.

The V and J genes are TRBV20-1 and TRBJ2-1; no clear D. The ends were cut back, 3 bases at V and 9 bases at J, with 9 bases in the middle. From germline, CDR1 is DFQATT and CDR2 SNEGSKA (reference sequence). The CDR3 sequence is 11 residues long. As DNA, the CDR3 is TGCAGTGCTAGGTCTAACCTTGAGCAGTTCTTC. It encodes CSARSNLEQFF.